This TCR beta chain was sequenced during a study of blood T cell repertoires in COVID-19. Across the study: The United States, Italy and Spain supplied acute and convalescent COVID-19 samples. Sample material is recorded as cDNA or gDNA derived from T cells, B-cell-depleted T cells, or PBMCs.

The CDR3 is 17 residues long. CDR1 and CDR2 from the germline V gene are LNHNV and YYDKDF (reference sequence). V lost 4 bases to trimming and J lost 2 bases; unmatched junction nucleotides: 9. Original handling: Cell counts per sample came from amplifying reference gene primers. Only in-frame clones appear in the TCRdb table, and some are missing; sequencing was by immunoSEQ multiplex PCR. For V, J and clone size, that table is used; D and trimming come from the DNA. Altogether 150,000 to 200,000 clones are present, approximately 86% being singletons, with the ten largest covering 3% to 4%. This receptor was taken from a woman in her sixties or seventies who had recovered from COVID-19. This chain connects TRBV15 to TRBJ2-3, with 10 bases fitting TRBD2. The specimen was peripheral blood. CDR3 DNA sequence: TGTGCCACCAGCAAAGGGTTAGCGGGGGGCTTCACAGATACGCAGTATTTT. It encodes CATSKGLAGGFTDTQYF.